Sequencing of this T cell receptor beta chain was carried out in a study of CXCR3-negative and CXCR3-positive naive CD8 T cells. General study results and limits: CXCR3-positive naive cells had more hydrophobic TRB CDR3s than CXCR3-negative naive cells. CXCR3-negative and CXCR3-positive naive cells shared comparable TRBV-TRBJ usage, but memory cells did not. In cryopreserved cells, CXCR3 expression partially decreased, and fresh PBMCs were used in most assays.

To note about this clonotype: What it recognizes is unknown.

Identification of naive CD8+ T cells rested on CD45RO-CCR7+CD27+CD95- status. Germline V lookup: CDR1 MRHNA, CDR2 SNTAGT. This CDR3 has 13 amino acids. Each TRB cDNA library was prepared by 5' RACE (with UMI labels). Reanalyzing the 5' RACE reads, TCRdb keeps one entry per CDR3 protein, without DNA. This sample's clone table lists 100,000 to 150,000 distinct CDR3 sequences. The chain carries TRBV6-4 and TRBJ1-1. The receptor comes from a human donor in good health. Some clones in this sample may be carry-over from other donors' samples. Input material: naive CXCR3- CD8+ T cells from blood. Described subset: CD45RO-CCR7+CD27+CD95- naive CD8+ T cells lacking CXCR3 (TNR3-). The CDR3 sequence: CASSDERDTEAFF.